Below are 21 T cell receptor beta chains sequenced from a single sample in a study of blood T cell repertoires in COVID-19. Some clones are missing from TCRdb's copy, which holds only in-frame ones; the method was immunoSEQ multiplex PCR. Of over 200,000 clones listed, 65% to 85% are singletons. What was sequenced was peripheral blood. The receptor set was obtained from an elderly man with acute or convalescent COVID-19.

This clone came up once. The rearrangement links TRBV7-6 to TRBJ2-2; 8 bases match TRBD2. CDR3 length: 14 amino acids. Germline V gives CDR1 SGHVS, CDR2 FNYEAQ. V was pared by 4 bases and J by 9 bases, with 7 bases of the junction left unmatched. The CDR3 coding sequence is TGTGCCAGCAGCTCAGACGGGGGGGCGAGGGAGCTGTTTTTT. Encoded protein: CASSSDGGARELFF.

The chain links TRBV19 to TRBJ2-2, with D unresolved. V was trimmed by 11 bases and J by 6 bases, leaving 10 bases between them. The CDR3 consists of 11 residues. Germline lookup yields CDR1 LNHDA and CDR2 SQIVND (reference sequence). CDR3 residues: CAAQEAGELFF. The CDR3 DNA follows: TGTGCCGCCCAGGAAGCCGGGGAGCTGTTTTTT. The variable domain in full, completed from reference TRBV19 and TRBJ2-2, reads DGGITQSPKYLFRKEGQNVTLSCEQNLNHDAMYWYRQDPGQGLRLIYYSQIVNDFQKGDIAEGYSVSREKKESFPLTVTSAQKNPTAFYLCAAQEAGELFFGEGSRLTVL.

Comments on this clone: One end of the junction does not line up with germline, which may come from a read error. CDR3 DNA: TGTGCCAGCAGGGAAGGACAGGCCAATTCACCCCTCCACTTT. It encodes CASREGQANSPLHF. The genes are TRBV2 and TRBJ1-6; TRBD1 matches 7 bases. Per the germline V gene, CDR1 is SNHLY and CDR2 is FYNNEI. The CDR3 has 14 amino acids.

This clone has a handful of counts. The V call is TRBV27, the J call TRBJ1-2; weak D call: TRBD1 (5 bases). Trimming removed 4 bases at V and 6 bases at J, with 15 bases between. Germline CDR1 and CDR2: MNHEY and SMNVEV (reference sequence). The CDR3 has 14 amino acids. The CDR3 region is CASSSHTQTDGYTF. For the CDR3, the DNA is TGTGCCAGCAGTTCCCACACCCAGACAGATGGCTACACCTTC.

This clone was observed a few times. The chain links TRBV19 to TRBJ2-7, with 14 bases that match TRBD2. The CDR3 is 17 residues long. The V gene's germline CDR1 is LNHDA and CDR2 SQIVND (reference sequence). Trimming at V came to 4 bases and at J to 2 bases, leaving 7 bases not matched to a gene. This CDR3 reads CASSNGLAGGRTYEQYF. In DNA form, the CDR3 reads TGTGCCAGTAGTAACGGACTAGCGGGAGGCCGCACCTACGAGCAGTACTTC.

The chain links TRBV2 to TRBJ2-3, with 16 bases lining up with TRBD2. The CDR3 sequence is 14 residues long. In germline, CDR1 is SNHLY, CDR2 FYNNEI. The trim removed 8 bases at V and 6 bases at J, leaving 2 bases unmatched. For the CDR3, the DNA is TGTGCCAGCGGGACTAGCGGGAGGGCCGATACGCAGTATTTT. As protein: CASGTSGRADTQYF.

The rearrangement links TRBV30 to TRBJ1-1; D not resolved. The ends were cut back, 5 bases at V and 4 bases at J, with 14 bases in the middle. This CDR3 is 13 amino acids long. Germline values: CDR1 GTSNPN, CDR2 SVGIG (reference sequence). The CDR3 loop reads CAWGPFEGTEAFF. The CDR3 DNA is TGTGCCTGGGGACCCTTCGAGGGCACTGAAGCTTTCTTT.

The chain combines TRBV3-1 (or the pseudogene TRBV3-2) with TRBJ2-5, with TRBD2 matching over 7 bases. The germline gives CDR1 LGHDT, CDR2 YNNKEL (reference sequence). The V and J ends lost 3 bases and 3 bases, in that order; junction bases with no gene match: 4. The CDR3 is made up of 14 amino acids. Written as DNA, the CDR3 is TGTGCCAGCAGCCAGCGAGCGGGGAAAGAGACCCAGTACTTC. This gives the protein CASSQRAGKETQYF.

The gene calls are TRBV2 and TRBJ2-7; tentatively, D is TRBD2 (5 bases). There are 12 residues in the CDR3. Between the trimmed V and J ends, which lost 6 bases and 7 bases, there was a span of 13 bases. Per germline, CDR1 SNHLY and CDR2 FYNNEI. In nucleotides, the CDR3 is TGTGCCAGCAGGTCGGACGGGGAAGAGCAGTACTTC. Its translation: CASRSDGEEQYF.

This clone was picked up a small number of times. This chain links TRBV7-2 with TRBJ1-1; tentative D call: TRBD1 (5 bases). This CDR3 spans 15 amino acids. Germline CDR1 is SGHTA and CDR2 is FQGNSA. V lost 1 base, J lost 11 bases, and 20 bases lay in between. The CDR3 loop is CASSLGQPLSLGAFF. CDR3 DNA sequence: TGTGCCAGCAGCTTAGGACAGCCTTTGTCCCTTGGGGCTTTCTTT.

This clone has just one count. The V and J genes are TRBV30 and TRBJ2-7; D unclear. This CDR3 is built from 14 residues. Trimming cost V 0 bases and J 0 bases, with 9 bases left between them. Per germline, CDR1 GTSNPN and CDR2 SVGIG (reference sequence). The CDR3 protein is CAWSVRRSSYEQYF. As DNA, the CDR3 is TGTGCCTGGAGTGTACGACGGAGCTCCTACGAGCAGTACTTC.

The chain carries TRBV4-2 and TRBJ2-7; 8 positions match TRBD2. The germline V gene encodes CDR1 LGHNA and CDR2 YNFKEQ. With 2 bases clipped from V and 5 bases from J, the junction kept 17 bases outside the gene matches. The CDR3 has 18 amino acids. CDR3 sequence reads: CASSQRPIGGRPTDEQYF. As DNA, the CDR3 is TGTGCCAGCAGCCAACGACCTATTGGCGGGAGGCCCACGGACGAGCAGTACTTC.

The chain has TRBV5-1 and TRBJ2-1, with 8 bases aligning to TRBD2. Germline CDR1 is SGHRS and CDR2 is YFSETQ. The CDR3 has 15 residues. V was clipped by 6 bases and J by 2 bases; unmatched bases: 7. The CDR3 spells CASTLSGETYNEQFF. CDR3 sequence (DNA): TGCGCCAGCACCCTTAGCGGGGAAACCTACAATGAGCAGTTCTTC.

The V call is TRBV6-5, the J call TRBJ2-5; 9 bases fit TRBD1. The CDR3 spans 15 residues. From germline, CDR1 is MNHEY and CDR2 SVGAGI. With V trimmed by 2 bases and J by 5 bases, 6 bases remained unmatched. The CDR3 coding sequence is TGTGCCAGCAGTTACCCGACAGGGGGGAGGGAGACCCAGTACTTC. This codes for CASSYPTGGRETQYF.

The genes are TRBV12-3 or TRBV12-4 and TRBJ2-5, with D possibly matching TRBD2 (5 bases). V was pared by 6 bases and J by 2 bases, with 7 bases between. The CDR3 extends over 12 amino acids. The CDR3, as DNA: TGTGCCAGCAGGCGGGTACAAGAGACCCAGTACTTC. The encoded protein is CASRRVQETQYF.

J is TRBJ2-2 and V is TRBV5-6, with 10 nucleotides matching TRBD2. CDR3 size: 17 residues. J was trimmed by 5 bases and V by 1 base; bases with no gene match: 8. Germline-derived CDR1 and CDR2 are SGHDT and YYEEEE. The CDR3 sequence: CASSLYPSGGETGELFF. The CDR3 bases are TGTGCCAGCAGCTTGTATCCGAGCGGGGGGGAAACCGGGGAGCTGTTTTTT.

The chain couples TRBV2 to TRBJ2-7, with D perhaps TRBD1 (6 bases). The ends were cut back, 0 bases at V and 3 bases at J, with 12 bases in the middle. This CDR3 is built from 15 residues. The V gene's germline CDR1 is SNHLY and CDR2 FYNNEI. This CDR3 reads CASSEARRTDYEQYF. As DNA, the CDR3 is TGTGCCAGCAGTGAAGCGCGTAGGACAGACTACGAGCAGTACTTC. The full variable domain, completed using reference TRBV2 and TRBJ2-7, is EPEVTQTPSHQVTQMGQEVILRCVPISNHLYFYWYRQILGQKVEFLVSFYNNEISEKSEIFDDQFSVERPDGSNFTLKIRSTKLEDSAMYFCASSEARRTDYEQYFGPGTRLTVT.

This chain uses TRBV28 with TRBJ2-7; 8 bases are a match to TRBD1. V shed 3 bases, J shed 4 bases, and the junction held 2 bases outside the gene matches. The CDR3 is 13 amino acids. Germline CDR1 is MDHEN and CDR2 is SYDVKM. The CDR3 region has the DNA TGTGCCAGCAGTTTCCAGGGGGCGTACGAGCAGTACTTC. Translating it yields CASSFQGAYEQYF. The entire variable domain, with the rest obtained from reference TRBV28 and TRBJ2-7, is as follows: DVKVTQSSRYLVKRTGEKVFLECVQDMDHENMFWYRQDPGLGLRLIYFSYDVKMKEKGDIPEGYSVSREKKERFSLILESASTNQTSMYLCASSFQGAYEQYFGPGTRLTVT.

This clone came up many times. The V and J genes are TRBV19 and TRBJ1-1; D uncertain. The V end lost 0 bases, the J end lost 4 bases, and 15 bases lay between the germline ends. Germline V gives CDR1 LNHDA, CDR2 SQIVND (reference sequence). This CDR3 contains 16 residues. The CDR3 DNA reads as TGTGCCAGTAGTATAGATTCGAGTGGTGGGAGCACTGAAGCTTTCTTT. Translated: CASSIDSSGGSTEAFF.

The chain uses TRBV7-9 and TRBJ2-1; 10 positions match TRBD2. The CDR3 is 15 residues long. The junction had 4 bases not matched to a gene; V was cut back by 1 base and J by 7 bases. Germline-derived CDR1 and CDR2 are SEHNR and FQNEAQ (reference sequence). In nucleotides, the CDR3 is TGTGCCAGCAGCTTAGGATTAGCGGGAGGTAATGAGCAGTTCTTC. Encoded protein: CASSLGLAGGNEQFF.

The J gene is TRBJ2-2, the V gene TRBV13; a possible D gene is TRBD2 (5 bases). The CDR3 sequence is 14 residues long. V lost 3 bases and J 8 bases, leaving 13 bases between the germline ends. Germline CDR1 is PRHDT and CDR2 is FYEKMQ (reference sequence). CDR3: CASSFQGGGGELFF. The CDR3 DNA reads as TGTGCCAGCAGCTTCCAAGGTGGAGGTGGGGAGCTGTTTTTT.